The sequence of this T cell receptor beta chain was determined in a study of tumor and adjacent non-tumor tissue in lung cancer. Findings and limits, study-wide: Tumor tissue had significantly higher TCR diversity than normal lung. Patients with more diverse tumor TCRs had worse survival.

Three rounds of nested PCR, following a modified ARM-PCR protocol, produced the TCRbeta library. TCRdb reprocessed the multiplex PCR reads with MiXCR, giving one entry per CDR3 protein. The sample shows about 98,000 distinct CDR3 sequences, roughly 78% of them seen only once. On this clonotype itself: The antigen is not known.

Per the germline V gene, CDR1 is SGHNT and CDR2 is YENEEA. This CDR3 is built from 15 residues. The template was RNA from unsorted bulk tissue. The normal lung tissue was taken more than 3 cm from the tumor edge. Newly diagnosed lung cancer patients had thoracic surgery in China, August–November 2014, without prior chemotherapy. Material for sequencing was distant non-tumor lung tissue. The genes are TRBV11-3 and TRBJ2-1; 7 positions match TRBD1. The sequence came from a man in his sixties with small cell lung cancer. Here the CDR3 reads CDSSLKNRGYNEQFF. Written as DNA, the CDR3 is TGTGACAGTAGCCTGAAAAACAGGGGTTACAATGAGCAGTTCTTC.